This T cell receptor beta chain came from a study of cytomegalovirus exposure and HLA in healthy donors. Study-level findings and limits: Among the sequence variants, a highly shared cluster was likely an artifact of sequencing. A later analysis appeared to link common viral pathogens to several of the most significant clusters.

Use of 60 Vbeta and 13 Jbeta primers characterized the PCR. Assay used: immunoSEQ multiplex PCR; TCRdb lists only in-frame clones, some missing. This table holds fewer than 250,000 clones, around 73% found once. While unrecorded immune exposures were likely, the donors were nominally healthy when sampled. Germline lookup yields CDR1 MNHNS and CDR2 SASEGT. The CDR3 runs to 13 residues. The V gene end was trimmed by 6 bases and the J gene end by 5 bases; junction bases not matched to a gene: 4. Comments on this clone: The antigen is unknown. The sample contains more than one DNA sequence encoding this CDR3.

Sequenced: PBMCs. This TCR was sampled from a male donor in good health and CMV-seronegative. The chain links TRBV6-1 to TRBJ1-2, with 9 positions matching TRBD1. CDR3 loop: CASSETGGYGYTF. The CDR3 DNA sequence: TGTGCCAGCAGCGAGACAGGGGGATATGGCTACACCTTC.